These 3 T cell receptor beta chains share one sample of origin, sequenced in a study of blood T cell repertoires in COVID-19. Method: immunoSEQ multiplex PCR; TCRdb's copy keeps in-frame clones and lacks some. The sample contains around 290,000 clones, more than 70% of which appear only once. Sequenced input: peripheral blood. The receptor source for this set is a woman between 50 and 59 years old who had recovered from COVID-19.

The chain carries TRBV4-1 and TRBJ1-3; the match to TRBD1 covers 7 bases. V lost 0 bases, J lost 3 bases, and 5 bases stayed unmatched. Per the germline V gene, CDR1 is MGHRA and CDR2 is YSYEKL. This CDR3 region has 16 residues. This CDR3 is CASSQDVGGLGNTIYF. In DNA, the CDR3 is TGCGCCAGCAGCCAAGATGTAGGGGGCCTTGGAAACACCATATATTTT.

V gene TRBV5-4 combines with J gene TRBJ2-1, with 12 bases aligning to TRBD2. Germline trimming cut 7 bases from V and 9 bases from J; bases unmatched to any gene: 5. The germline CDR1 and CDR2 sequences are SGHNT and YYREEE (reference sequence). This CDR3 comprises 13 residues. CDR3 coding DNA: TGTGCCAGCGGGCTAGCGGGGGGGCGTGAGCAGTTCTTC. Translation: CASGLAGGREQFF.

The chain is built from TRBV14 and TRBJ1-6; no firm D call. V was shortened by 2 bases and J by 7 bases, with 6 bases between the two germline ends. Germline V CDR1 and CDR2: SGHDN, FVKESK. This CDR3 is built from 13 residues. The CDR3 nucleotides are TGTGCCAGCAGCCAAATAGTGAATTCACCCCTCCACTTT. Amino acid sequence: CASSQIVNSPLHF.